The 8 T cell receptor beta chains below come from one sample, sequenced in a study of blood T cell repertoires in COVID-19. Using immunoSEQ multiplex PCR, the repertoire was profiled, and TCRdb retains in-frame clones only, with some absent. The sample lists 150,000 to 200,000 clones, less than 90% occurring once. The sequenced sample consisted of peripheral blood. The receptor set was obtained from a woman aged 55-75 years with COVID-19, enrolled during active disease.

This sequence joins TRBV11-3 and TRBJ1-6; D call uncertain. CDR3 length: 13 residues. V lost 5 bases to trimming and J lost 7 bases, with 9 bases between them. Germline V gives CDR1 SGHNT, CDR2 YENEEA. CDR3 DNA sequence: TGTGCCAGCAGCAAACACGGGAATTCACCCCTCCACTTT. This sequence encodes CASSKHGNSPLHF. Looking up the rest from reference TRBV11-3 and TRBJ1-6 gives the full variable domain: EAGVVQSPRYKIIEKKQPVAFWCNPISGHNTLYWYLQNLGQGPELLIRYENEEAVDDSQLPKDRFSAERLKGVDSTLKIQPAELGDSAVYLCASSKHGNSPLHFGNGTRLTVT.

The chain links TRBV15 to TRBJ2-7; a weak D match, TRBD1 (5 bases). CDR3 length equals 16 residues. Germline V CDR1 and CDR2: LNHNV, YYDKDF (reference sequence). The V end lost 3 bases, the J end lost 6 bases, and 21 bases lay between the germline ends. CDR3 in DNA: TGTGCCACCAGCAGTCCTGCTGTGTCCCCTCAGGGCGAGCAGTACTTC. It specifies CATSSPAVSPQGEQYF.

The V gene is TRBV12-5, the J gene TRBJ1-5; 7 nucleotides align to TRBD1. Germline V CDR1 and CDR2: LGHNT, FRNRAP. V shed 7 bases, J shed 3 bases, and the junction held 6 bases outside the gene matches. This CDR3 contains 14 residues. CDR3 amino acids: CASALTGYNQPQHF. The CDR3, as DNA: TGTGCTAGTGCCTTGACAGGGTACAATCAGCCCCAGCATTTT.

This chain links TRBV11-2 with TRBJ1-1; 7 bases line up with TRBD1. The CDR3 length is 18 residues. J lost 0 bases, V lost 6 bases, and 16 bases had no gene match. CDR1 and CDR2 (germline): SGHAT, FQNNGV. CDR3 residues: CASSFLRDRVPMNTEAFF. CDR3 nucleotide sequence: TGTGCCAGCAGTTTCCTAAGGGACAGAGTGCCCATGAACACTGAAGCTTTCTTT.

The chain joins TRBV4-1 to TRBJ2-7, with 9 bases fitting TRBD2. V shed 0 bases, J shed 1 base, and the junction held 4 bases outside the gene matches. The CDR3 is 16 residues long. Germline V gene data show CDR1 as MGHRA and CDR2 as YSYEKL. The CDR3 loop reads CASSQEGSGSSYEQYF. CDR3 coding DNA: TGCGCCAGCAGCCAAGAAGGTAGCGGGAGTTCCTACGAGCAGTACTTC.

This chain connects TRBV9 to TRBJ1-5; D remains unclear. CDR3 length equals 14 residues. The V and J ends lost 4 bases and 7 bases respectively, with 15 bases between them. The germline V gene encodes CDR1 SGDLS and CDR2 YYNGEE. The CDR3 DNA sequence: TGTGCCAGCAGCCAAGGATACGGAGGGCAGCCCCAGCATTTT. Protein sequence: CASSQGYGGQPQHF.

The rearrangement joins TRBV28 to TRBJ1-5, with 10 bases aligning to TRBD1. V shed 6 bases, J shed 4 bases, and the junction held 6 bases outside the gene matches. Germline CDR1 and CDR2: MDHEN and SYDVKM. This CDR3 comprises 15 residues. Here the CDR3 DNA reads TGTGCCAGCAGGGGTCCGGGACAGGGGAATCAGCCCCAGCATTTT. This gives the protein CASRGPGQGNQPQHF.

On this clone: Other nucleotide sequences from this sample produce the same CDR3. The gene calls are TRBV5-1 and TRBJ1-2; D not certain. Germline-derived CDR1 and CDR2 are SGHRS and YFSETQ. This CDR3 is 13 amino acids long. V shed 0 bases and J shed 2 bases, with 5 bases lying between them. CDR3 nucleotide sequence: TGCGCCAGCAGCTTGGGGCAGAACTATGGCTACACCTTC. It yields the protein CASSLGQNYGYTF.